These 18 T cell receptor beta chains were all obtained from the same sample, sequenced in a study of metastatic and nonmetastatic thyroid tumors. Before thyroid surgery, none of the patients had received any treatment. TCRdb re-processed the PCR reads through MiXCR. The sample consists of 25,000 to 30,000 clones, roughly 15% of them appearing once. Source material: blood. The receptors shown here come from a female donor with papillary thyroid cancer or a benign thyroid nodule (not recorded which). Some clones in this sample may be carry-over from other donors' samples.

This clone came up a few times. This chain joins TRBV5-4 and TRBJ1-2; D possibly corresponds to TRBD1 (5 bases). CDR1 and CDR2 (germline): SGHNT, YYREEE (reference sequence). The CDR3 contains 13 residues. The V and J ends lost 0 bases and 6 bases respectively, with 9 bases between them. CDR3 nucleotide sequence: TGTGCCAGCAGCTTGGGGGGGTTAAATGGCTACACCTTC. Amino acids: CASSLGGLNGYTF.

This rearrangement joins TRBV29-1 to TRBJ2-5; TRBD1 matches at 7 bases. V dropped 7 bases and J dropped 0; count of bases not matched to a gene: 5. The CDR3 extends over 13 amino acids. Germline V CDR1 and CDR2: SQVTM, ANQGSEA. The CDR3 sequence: CSAADRYQETQYF. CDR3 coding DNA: TGCAGCGCCGCGGACAGGTACCAAGAGACCCAGTACTTC. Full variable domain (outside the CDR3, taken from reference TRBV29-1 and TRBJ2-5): SAVISQKPSRDICQRGTSLTIQCQVDSQVTMMFWYRQQPGQSLTLIATANQGSEATYESGFVIDKFPISRPNLTFSTLTVSNMSPEDSSIYLCSAADRYQETQYFGPGTRLLVL.

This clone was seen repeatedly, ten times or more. CDR3 loop: CATSSSPRTQYGYTF. DNA of the CDR3: TGTGCCACCAGCAGCTCGCCAAGGACACAGTATGGCTACACCTTC. The genes are TRBV15 and TRBJ1-2; TRBD1 is a possible D gene (5 bases). Germline-derived CDR1 and CDR2 are LNHNV and YYDKDF (reference sequence). With 3 bases removed from V and 5 bases from J, the gap between germline ends came to 16 bases. The CDR3 consists of 15 residues.

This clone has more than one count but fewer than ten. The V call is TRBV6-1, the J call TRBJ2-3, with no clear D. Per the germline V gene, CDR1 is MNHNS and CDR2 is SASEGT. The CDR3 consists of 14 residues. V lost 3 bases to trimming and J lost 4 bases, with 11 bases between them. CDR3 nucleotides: TGTGCCAGCAGTGATGTGAGGTTCGCAGATACGCAGTATTTT. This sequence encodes CASSDVRFADTQYF.

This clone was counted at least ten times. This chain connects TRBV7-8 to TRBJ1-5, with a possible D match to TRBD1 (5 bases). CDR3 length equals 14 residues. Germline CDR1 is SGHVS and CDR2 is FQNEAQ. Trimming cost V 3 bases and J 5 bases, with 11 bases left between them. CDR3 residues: CASSLSQGDQPQHF. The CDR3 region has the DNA TGTGCCAGCAGCTTGTCGCAGGGAGATCAGCCCCAGCATTTT.

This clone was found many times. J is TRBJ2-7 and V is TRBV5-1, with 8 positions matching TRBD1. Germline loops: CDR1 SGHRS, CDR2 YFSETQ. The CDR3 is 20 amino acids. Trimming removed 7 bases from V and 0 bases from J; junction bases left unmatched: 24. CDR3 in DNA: TGCGCCAGCTCCAATGGCGTCCCAGGGGGCGCTAGCGAGAGCTCCTACGAGCAGTACTTC. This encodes CASSNGVPGGASESSYEQYF. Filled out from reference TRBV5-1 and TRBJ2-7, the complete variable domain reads KAGVTQTPRYLIKTRGQQVTLSCSPISGHRSVSWYQQTPGQGLQFLFEYFSETQRNKGNFPGRFSGRQFSNSRSEMNVSTLELGDSALYLCASSNGVPGGASESSYEQYFGPGTRLTVT.

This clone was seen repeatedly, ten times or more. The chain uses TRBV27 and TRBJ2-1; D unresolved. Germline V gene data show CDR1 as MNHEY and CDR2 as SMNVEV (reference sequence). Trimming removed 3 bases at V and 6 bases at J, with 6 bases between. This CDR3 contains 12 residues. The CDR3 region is CASSFFGNEQFF. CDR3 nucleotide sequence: TGTGCCAGCAGTTTTTTCGGCAATGAGCAGTTCTTC.

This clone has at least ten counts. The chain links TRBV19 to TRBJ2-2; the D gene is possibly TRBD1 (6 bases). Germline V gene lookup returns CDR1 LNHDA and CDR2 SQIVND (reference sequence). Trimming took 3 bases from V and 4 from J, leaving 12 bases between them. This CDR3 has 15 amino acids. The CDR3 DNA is TGTGCCAGTAGTATTGTGGGGGCGGTCACCGGGGAGCTGTTTTTT. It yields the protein CASSIVGAVTGELFF.

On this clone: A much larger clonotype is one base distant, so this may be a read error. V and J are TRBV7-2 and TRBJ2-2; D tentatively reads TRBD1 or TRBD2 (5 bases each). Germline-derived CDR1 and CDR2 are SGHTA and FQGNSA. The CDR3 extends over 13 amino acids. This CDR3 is CASSLKAPGGLFF. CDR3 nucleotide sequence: TGTGCCAGCAGCTTAAAAGCTCCTGGGGGGCTGTTTTTT. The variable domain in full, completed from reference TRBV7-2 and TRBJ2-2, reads GAGVSQSPSNKVTEKGKDVELRCDPISGHTALYWYRQSLGQGLEFLIYFQGNSAPDKSGLPSDRFSAERTGGSVSTLTIQRTQQEDSAVYLCASSLKAPGGLFFGEGSRLTVL.

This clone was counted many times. CDR3: CASSQDLSANSPLHF. CDR3 nucleotides: TGTGCCAGCAGCCAAGATCTGTCCGCCAATTCACCCCTCCACTTT. The chain carries TRBV3-1 and TRBJ1-6; D is undetermined. The germline V and J ends were trimmed by 0 bases and 7 bases, with 10 bases remaining between them. Per the germline V gene, CDR1 is LGHDT and CDR2 is YNNKEL (reference sequence). This CDR3 region has 15 residues.

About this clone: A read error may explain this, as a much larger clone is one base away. CDR3 in DNA: TGCAGTTCTAGAGTCCCGGACTACGACAACTACGAGCAGTACTTC. Residues: CSSRVPDYDNYEQYF. V usage is TRBV20-1 and J usage is TRBJ2-7; possibly TRBD2 for D (6 bases). The CDR3 totals 15 residues. Germline V gene sequence: CDR1 DFQATT, CDR2 SNEGSKA (reference sequence).

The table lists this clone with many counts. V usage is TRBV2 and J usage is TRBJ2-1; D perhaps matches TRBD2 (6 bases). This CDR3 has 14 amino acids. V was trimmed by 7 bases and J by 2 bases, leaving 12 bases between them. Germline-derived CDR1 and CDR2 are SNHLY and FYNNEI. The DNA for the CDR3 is TGTGCCAGCAAAGATAGCGGTCCCTACAATGAGCAGTTCTTC. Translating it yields CASKDSGPYNEQFF. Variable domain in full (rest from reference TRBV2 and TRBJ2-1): EPEVTQTPSHQVTQMGQEVILRCVPISNHLYFYWYRQILGQKVEFLVSFYNNEISEKSEIFDDQFSVERPDGSNFTLKIRSTKLEDSAMYFCASKDSGPYNEQFFGPGTRLTVL.

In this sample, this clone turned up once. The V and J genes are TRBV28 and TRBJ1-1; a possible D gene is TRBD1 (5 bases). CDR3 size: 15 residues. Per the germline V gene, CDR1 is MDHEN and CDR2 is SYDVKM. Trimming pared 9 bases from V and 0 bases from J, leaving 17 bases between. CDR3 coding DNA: TGTGCCAGTTTACGGAATGCGGGGGTGAACACTGAAGCTTTCTTT. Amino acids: CASLRNAGVNTEAFF.

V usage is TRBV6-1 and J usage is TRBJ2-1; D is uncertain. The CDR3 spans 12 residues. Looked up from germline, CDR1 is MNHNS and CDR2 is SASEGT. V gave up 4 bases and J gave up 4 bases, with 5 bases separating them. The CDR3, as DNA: TGTGCCAGCAGTGCGTTATACAATGAGCAGTTCTTC. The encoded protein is CASSALYNEQFF.

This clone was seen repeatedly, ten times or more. CDR3 in DNA: TGTGCCAGCAGCTTGTTTGACAGGGTGACGGTTGGCTACACCTTC. This codes for CASSLFDRVTVGYTF. The chain links TRBV5-6 to TRBJ1-2; 7 nucleotides agree with TRBD1. The germline CDR1 and CDR2 sequences are SGHDT and YYEEEE. V lost 1 base, J lost 7 bases, and 10 bases stayed unmatched. The CDR3 consists of 15 residues.

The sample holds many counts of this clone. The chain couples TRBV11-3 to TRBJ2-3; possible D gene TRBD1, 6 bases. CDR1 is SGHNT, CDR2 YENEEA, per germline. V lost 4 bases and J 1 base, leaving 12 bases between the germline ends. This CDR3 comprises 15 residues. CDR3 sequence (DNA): TGTGCCAGCAGCTCCAGGGACACCGGCACAGATACGCAGTATTTT. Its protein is CASSSRDTGTDTQYF.

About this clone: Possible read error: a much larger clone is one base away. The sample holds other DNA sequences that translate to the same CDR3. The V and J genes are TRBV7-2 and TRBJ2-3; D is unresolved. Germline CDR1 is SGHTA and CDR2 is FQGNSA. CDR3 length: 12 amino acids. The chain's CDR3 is CASSFESRTQYF. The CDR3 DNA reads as TGTGCCAGTAGCTTCGAGAGTAGAACGCAGTATTTT.

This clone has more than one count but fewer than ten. The chain's CDR3 is CASSEANEQYF. DNA of the CDR3: TGCGCCAGCAGTGAAGCTAATGAGCAGTACTTC. J is TRBJ2-7 and V is TRBV10-2; D remains unclear. CDR3 size: 11 residues. V was pared by 3 bases and J by 7 bases, with 7 bases between. CDR1 and CDR2 (germline): WSHSY, SAAADI.